Sequencing of this T cell receptor beta chain was carried out in a study of OX40 agonist ivuxolimab in advanced cancers. The wider study: An agonistic anti-OX40 (CD134) antibody, ivuxolimab, was used to treat the patients. Patients were infused with ivuxolimab every 2 weeks at 0.01 to 10 mg/kg.

The V end was cut by 0 bases, the J end by 0 bases, with 13 bases between. CDR3 length: 16 amino acids. Germline V gene data show CDR1 as SGDLS and CDR2 as YYNGEE. Samples of blood were obtained at baseline, on cycle 4 day 1, and on cycle 7 day 1. Here immunoSEQ multiplex PCR was the method, and the copy in TCRdb shows in-frame clones only, minus some. The data show around 29,000 clones, with 70% to 90% seen just once and more than 25% held by the top ten. Study-wide findings and caveats: The study found that CD8+ T cells averaged more expanded clones than CD4+.

As regards this clone: Its antigen is unknown.

The source is an adult with an advanced solid tumor such as melanoma, head and neck, liver or kidney cancer. The sequenced sample was CD4+ or CD8+ T cells sorted from blood, obtained in a trial of the OX40 agonist ivuxolimab. The chain is built from TRBV9 and TRBJ2-7; weak D call: TRBD2 (6 bases). Written as DNA, the CDR3 is TGTGCCAGCAGCGTAGGGGTGGGGGACTTCTCCTACGAGCAGTACTTC. Encoded protein: CASSVGVGDFSYEQYF.